A selection of T cell receptor beta chains follows, all from one sample in a study of glioma-infiltrating T cells after dendritic cell vaccination. Only in-frame clones appear in the TCRdb table, and some are missing; sequencing was by immunoSEQ multiplex PCR. The repertoire holds tens of thousands of clones, with around 81% as singletons. Sequences were derived from blood, sampled before dendritic cell vaccination. The receptor source for this set is a human donor with glioblastoma. Both conserved end residues are part of each CDR3. D genes are given only for firm matches. Not all rows give a size; the values are once, few, many and, for expanded clones, a class.

d_call,j_call,clone_size,v_call,cdr3_nt,cdr3_aa
TRBD1,TRBJ2-3,NA,TRBV6-6,TGTGCCAGCAGTGACAGGGGGCAATTGTATCTTACGCAGTATTTT,CASSDRGQLYLTQYF
NA,TRBJ1-3,NA,TRBV7-5,TGTGCCAGAAGCTTAAGGGGACAGGGGTCTGGAAACACCATATATTTT,CARSLRGQGSGNTIYF
TRBD1,TRBJ2-6,NA,TRBV25-1,TGTGCCAGCAGTGACAAACAGGGACAGAGCTCTGGGGCCAACGTCCTGACTTTC,CASSDKQGQSSGANVLTF
NA,TRBJ1-1,NA,TRBV18,TGTGCCAGCTCCAGCGGTGAGAACACTGAAGCTTTCTTT,CASSSGENTEAFF
NA,TRBJ1-3,NA,TRBV19,TGTGCCAGTAGTATATCCACAGTCTCTGGAAACACCATATATTTT,CASSISTVSGNTIYF
NA,TRBJ1-6,NA,TRBV6-6,TGTGCCAGCACCCCGTGGGGGGAACCCTATAATTCACCCCTCCACTTT,CASTPWGEPYNSPLHF
NA,TRBJ1-2,few,TRBV5-6,TGTGCCAGCAGCTTGGAAGGTGAAGGAGTTCATGGCTACACCTTC,CASSLEGEGVHGYTF
TRBD1,TRBJ2-7,NA,TRBV4-3,TGCGCCAGCAGCCAAGGGGGCCGACAGGGGTCCTACGAGCAGTACTTC,CASSQGGRQGSYEQYF
TRBD2,TRBJ2-3,NA,TRBV10-3,TGTGCCATCAGTGAGACCCCTCCCGCGGGGGTTAGCACAGATACGCAGTATTTT,CAISETPPAGVSTDTQYF
TRBD1,TRBJ2-2,NA,TRBV5-1,TGCGCCAGCAGCCAGGGGACAGGGGTGGGTGCCGGGGAGCTGTTTTTT,CASSQGTGVGAGELFF
NA,TRBJ2-7,NA,TRBV9,TGTGCCAGCAGCGTCAGAGGGGGTCTAGAGAGCTCCTACGAGCAGTACTTC,CASSVRGGLESSYEQYF
NA,TRBJ2-5,NA,TRBV19,TGTGCCAGTAGTATCAGAGGGGGGGGACAAGAGACCCAGTACTTC,CASSIRGGGQETQYF
TRBD2,TRBJ2-7,NA,TRBV7-2,TGTGCCAGCAGCCCAGGACTAGCGGGGTACCTCGAGCAGTACTTC,CASSPGLAGYLEQYF
NA,TRBJ2-5,few,TRBV6-5,TGTGCCAGCAGAACTCAAGAGACCCAGTACTTC,CASRTQETQYF
NA,TRBJ1-1,NA,TRBV5-6,TGTGCCAGCAGCCAATACAGGGAGAACACTGAAGCTTTCTTT,CASSQYRENTEAFF
TRBD1,TRBJ1-5,NA,TRBV11-2,TGTGCCAGCAGCTCCGACAGGGTAAATCAGCCCCAGCATTTT,CASSSDRVNQPQHF
NA,TRBJ1-1,NA,TRBV29-1,TGCAGCGTTGAATCGGACATAAGTGAAGCTTTCTTT,CSVESDISEAFF
NA,TRBJ1-2,NA,TRBV4-3,TGCGCCAGCAGCCAAGATCTCGACATTACCTCTGGCTACACCTTC,CASSQDLDITSGYTF
NA,TRBJ2-1,NA,TRBV6-6,TGTGCCAGCAGGACCCCGGGGGATGGCCACAATGAGCAGTTCTTC,CASRTPGDGHNEQFF
NA,TRBJ2-1,NA,TRBV7-8,TGTGCCAGCAGCTTAGCGAGCGAGAATGAGCAGTTCTTC,CASSLASENEQFF
NA,TRBJ1-1,NA,TRBV6-8,TGTGCCAGCAGGAGACTAGGTGGTATCACTGAAGCTTTCTTT,CASRRLGGITEAFF
TRBD1,TRBJ2-1,NA,TRBV6-1,TGTGCCAGCAGTGAAGGACAGGGGCGTAAGGAGCAGTTCTTC,CASSEGQGRKEQFF
NA,TRBJ1-1,NA,TRBV19,TGTGCCAGTACAGTGGGGAGGGCTCCCTTT,CASTVGRAPF
NA,TRBJ1-2,NA,TRBV7-8,TGTGCCAGCAGCCTGCAGGACAGAGCTAACTATGGCTACACCTTC,CASSLQDRANYGYTF
NA,TRBJ1-1,NA,TRBV18,TGTGCCAGCTCACCGACAGGACAAGAAGCTTTCTTT,CASSPTGQEAFF
NA,TRBJ1-5,NA,TRBV6-5,TGTGCCAGCAGCCCCGGGTGGGGCGAGGTGCCCCAGCATTTT,CASSPGWGEVPQHF
TRBD2,TRBJ2-2,NA,TRBV4-2,TGTGCCAGCAGCCAAAAAGCGGGGTCGAACACCGGGGAGCTGTTTTTT,CASSQKAGSNTGELFF